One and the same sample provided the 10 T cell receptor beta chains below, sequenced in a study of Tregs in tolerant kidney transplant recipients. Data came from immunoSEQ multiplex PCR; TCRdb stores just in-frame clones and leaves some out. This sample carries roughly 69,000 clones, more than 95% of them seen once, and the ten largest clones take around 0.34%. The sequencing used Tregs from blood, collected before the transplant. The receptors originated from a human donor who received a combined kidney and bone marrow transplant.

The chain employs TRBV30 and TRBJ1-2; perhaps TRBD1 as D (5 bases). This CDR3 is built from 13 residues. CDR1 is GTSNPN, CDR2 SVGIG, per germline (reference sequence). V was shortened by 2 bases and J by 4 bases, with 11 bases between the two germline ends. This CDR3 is CAWSLGGGYGYTF. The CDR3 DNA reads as TGTGCCTGGAGTCTGGGGGGGGGCTATGGCTACACCTTC.

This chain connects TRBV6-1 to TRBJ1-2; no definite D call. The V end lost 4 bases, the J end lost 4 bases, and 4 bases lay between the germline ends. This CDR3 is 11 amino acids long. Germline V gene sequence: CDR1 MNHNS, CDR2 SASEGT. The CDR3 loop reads CASSASYGYTF. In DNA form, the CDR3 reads TGTGCCAGCAGTGCCTCCTATGGCTACACCTTC.

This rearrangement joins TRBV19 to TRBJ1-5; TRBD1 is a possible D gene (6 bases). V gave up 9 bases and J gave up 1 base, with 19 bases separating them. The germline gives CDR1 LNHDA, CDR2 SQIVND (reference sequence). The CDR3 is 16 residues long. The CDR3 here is CASRRGGPDSNQPQHF. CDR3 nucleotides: TGTGCCAGCAGAAGGGGGGGACCGGACAGCAATCAGCCCCAGCATTTT.

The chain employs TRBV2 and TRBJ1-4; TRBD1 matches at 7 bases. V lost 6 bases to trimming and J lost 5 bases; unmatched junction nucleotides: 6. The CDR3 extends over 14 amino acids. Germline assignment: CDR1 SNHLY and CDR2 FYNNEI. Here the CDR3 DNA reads TGTGCCAGCAGACCGGGACAGTGGAATGAAAAACTGTTTTTT. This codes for CASRPGQWNEKLFF.

Here the CDR3 DNA reads TGTGCCTGGAGTGCCCTCCGCAAGGGGGGGACTGAAGCTTTCTTT. Encoded protein: CAWSALRKGGTEAFF. The V call is TRBV30, the J call TRBJ1-1; perhaps TRBD1 as D (6 bases). V lost 1 base to trimming and J lost 5 bases, with 17 bases between them. The CDR3 is 15 amino acids. CDR1 GTSNPN and CDR2 SVGIG come from the germline V gene (reference sequence). Supplemented by reference TRBV30 and TRBJ1-1, the full variable domain reads SQTIHQWPATLVQPVGSPLSLECTVEGTSNPNLYWYRQAAGRGLQLLFYSVGIGQISSEVPQNLSASRPQDRQFILSSKKLLLSDSGFYLCAWSALRKGGTEAFFGQGTRLTVV.

The CDR3 protein is CASSYDSYNEQFF. The CDR3 DNA is TGTGCCAGCAGCTATGATAGCTACAATGAGCAGTTCTTC. This chain joins TRBV5-4 and TRBJ2-1; D gene uncertain. CDR1 SGHNT and CDR2 YYREEE come from the germline V gene (reference sequence). CDR3 length: 13 residues. The V and J ends lost 3 bases and 3 bases respectively, with 7 bases between them.

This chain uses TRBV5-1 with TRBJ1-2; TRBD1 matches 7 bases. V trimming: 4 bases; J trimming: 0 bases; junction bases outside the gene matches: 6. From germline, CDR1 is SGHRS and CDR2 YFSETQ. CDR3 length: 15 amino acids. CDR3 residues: CASSPRQGANYGYTF. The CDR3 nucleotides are TGCGCCAGCAGCCCACGACAGGGAGCTAACTATGGCTACACCTTC.

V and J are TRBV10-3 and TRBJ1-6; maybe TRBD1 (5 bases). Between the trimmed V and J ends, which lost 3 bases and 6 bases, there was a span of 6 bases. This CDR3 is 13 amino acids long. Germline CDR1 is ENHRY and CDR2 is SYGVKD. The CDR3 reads CAISEQANSPLHF. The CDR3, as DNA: TGTGCCATCAGTGAACAGGCTAATTCACCCCTCCACTTT.

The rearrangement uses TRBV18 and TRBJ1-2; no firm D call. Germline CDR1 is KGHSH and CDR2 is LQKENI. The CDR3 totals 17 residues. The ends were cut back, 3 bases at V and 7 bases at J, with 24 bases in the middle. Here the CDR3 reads CASSPSPGPGIPVGYTF. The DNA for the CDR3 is TGTGCCAGCTCACCTTCTCCCGGTCCGGGGATACCAGTTGGCTACACCTTC.

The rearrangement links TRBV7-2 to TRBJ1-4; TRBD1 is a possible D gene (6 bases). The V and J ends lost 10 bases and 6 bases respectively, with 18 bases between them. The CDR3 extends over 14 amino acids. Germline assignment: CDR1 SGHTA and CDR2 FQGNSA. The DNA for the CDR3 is TGTGCCACTAGGAGGGGGGGGAGTGATGAAAAACTGTTTTTT. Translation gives CATRRGGSDEKLFF.